This T cell receptor (beta chain) was observed in a study of T-cell memory formation after mild COVID-19. Study results and limitations: The finding that pre-infection memory included some responding clones suggested that cross-reactive memory joined.

The CDR3 totals 15 residues. Germline V CDR1 and CDR2: DFQATT, SNEGSKA (reference sequence). V lost 0 bases and J lost 1, with 10 bases in between. One entry per CDR3 protein, called by TCRdb with MiXCR from the 5' RACE reads. The table includes approximately 500,000 distinct CDR3 sequences, around a quarter detected once. Comment on this clonotype: Antigen unknown.

The gene calls are TRBV20-1 and TRBJ2-1; D unclear. The sequenced material came from PBMCs or a T cell subset sorted from them (not recorded which). The TCR comes from an adult woman who had mild COVID-19 (a few samples of this study predate the infection). Cell type and time point are not known. CDR3 sequence reads: CSARDLPGSYNEQFF. The CDR3 DNA is TGCAGTGCTAGAGATCTCCCAGGTTCCTACAATGAGCAGTTCTTC.